This paragraph covers one TCR beta chain sequence. These data originate in a study of blood T cell repertoires in COVID-19. About the research overall: Acute and convalescent COVID-19 specimens originated in the United States, Italy and Spain. T cells, B-cell-depleted T cells, or PBMCs provided the cDNA or gDNA that served as material.

In the original processing: Amplification from reference gene primers served as the basis for estimated nucleated cell counts. Libraries were prepared by immunoSEQ multiplex PCR; TCRdb keeps only in-frame clonotypes and omits some of them. V and J calls and clone size are as listed in that table; D and trimming were resolved from the DNA. The sample lists about 210,000 clones; about nine tenths were seen once. In germline, CDR1 is LNHNV, CDR2 YYDKDF (reference sequence). V lost 0 bases and J lost 5, with 11 bases in between. The length of the CDR3 is 15 residues. The sequenced material came from peripheral blood. The rearrangement uses TRBV15 and TRBJ2-1, with D possibly being TRBD1 (6 bases). This clonotype was obtained from a man in his forties or fifties with acute or convalescent COVID-19. The CDR3 region has the DNA TGTGCCACCAGCAGAGACAGGGGAACGCACAATGAGCAGTTCTTC. Translation: CATSRDRGTHNEQFF.